Listed below are T cell receptor beta chains from one sample, sequenced in a study of blood T cell repertoires in COVID-19. The assay was immunoSEQ multiplex PCR, and TCRdb's table has in-frame clones only and misses some. The data contain 150,000 to 170,000 clones, under 85% of them singletons. The specimen was peripheral blood. The origin of the receptors is a woman older than 75 with acute or convalescent COVID-19. Both conserved end residues are part of each CDR3. A D gene is named only where the DNA matches it firmly. Clone size is shown for a subset of rows, as once, few, many or a class of expanded clone.

NA	TRBV5-1	NA	TRBJ2-2	CASSSPHLATNTGELFF	TGCGCCAGCAGCTCCCCCCACCTCGCTACGAACACCGGGGAGCTGTTTTTT
TRBD1	TRBV2	once	TRBJ1-1	CASIRQGTEAFF	TGTGCCAGCATACGACAGGGCACTGAAGCTTTCTTT
NA	TRBV4-3	NA	TRBJ1-1	CASSQLRGNTEAFF	TGCGCCAGCAGCCAACTAAGGGGGAACACTGAAGCTTTCTTT
TRBD1	TRBV7-9	NA	TRBJ1-2	CASSLPRQGTNYGYTF	TGTGCCAGCAGCTTACCCAGACAGGGGACCAACTATGGCTACACCTTC
TRBD2	TRBV4-3	NA	TRBJ2-1	CASSQSAGGVGTYNEQFF	TGCGCCAGCAGCCAGTCTGCGGGGGGAGTTGGGACCTACAATGAGCAGTTCTTC
TRBD2	TRBV29-1	few	TRBJ2-1	CSSDGGREFGEQFF	TGCAGCTCAGACGGCGGGAGGGAATTTGGTGAGCAGTTCTTC
NA	TRBV5-1	NA	TRBJ2-5	CASSLGREGETQYF	TGCGCCAGCAGCTTGGGGAGGGAAGGGGAGACCCAGTACTTC
TRBD2	TRBV10-3	NA	TRBJ2-3	CAIRPGLAGGMLQDTQYF	TGTGCCATCAGGCCGGGACTAGCGGGAGGGATGCTCCAGGATACGCAGTATTTT
NA	TRBV7-9	many	TRBJ1-4	CASSPEGSGPEKLFF	TGTGCCAGCAGCCCGGAGGGGTCGGGTCCGGAAAAACTGTTTTTT
NA	TRBV3-1/TRBV3-2	NA	TRBJ2-7	CASSQAAGATYEQYF	TGTGCCAGCAGCCAAGCTGCGGGGGCTACCTACGAGCAGTACTTC
NA	TRBV5-1	few	TRBJ1-1	CASSSTGRDTEAFF	TGCGCCAGCAGCTCGACAGGACGGGACACTGAAGCTTTCTTT
NA	TRBV2	NA	TRBJ2-7	CASRGVAEAEQYF	TGTGCCAGCAGGGGAGTAGCGGAGGCGGAGCAGTACTTC
NA	TRBV6-5	NA	TRBJ1-3	CASSYSSSGSGNTIYF	TGTGCCAGCAGTTACTCGAGTTCAGGTTCTGGAAACACCATATATTTT
NA	TRBV3-1/TRBV3-2	NA	TRBJ1-6	CASSHRVSYNSPLHF	TGTGCCAGCAGCCACAGGGTCTCCTATAATTCACCCCTCCACTTT
TRBD1	TRBV30	NA	TRBJ1-5	CAWRNGGGGKPQHF	TGTGCCTGGAGGAATGGAGGGGGCGGGAAGCCCCAGCATTTT
NA	TRBV30	NA	TRBJ1-4	CAWSSGTQEKLFF	TGTGCCTGGTCCTCAGGGACTCAGGAAAAACTGTTTTTT
TRBD1	TRBV7-3	NA	TRBJ1-1	CASRPGQGGTEAFF	TGTGCCAGCAGGCCCGGACAGGGCGGCACTGAAGCTTTCTTT
NA	TRBV19	NA	TRBJ1-5	CASSIQVGRVDQPQHF	TGTGCCAGTAGTATCCAAGTTGGCAGGGTGGATCAGCCCCAGCATTTT
NA	TRBV7-6	NA	TRBJ1-1	CASSYYTGDTEAFF	TGTGCCAGCAGCTATTACACGGGGGACACTGAAGCTTTCTTT
NA	TRBV10-3	NA	TRBJ1-1	CAISQQGNTEAFF	TGTGCCATCAGTCAGCAGGGGAACACTGAAGCTTTCTTT
NA	TRBV18	NA	TRBJ1-1	CASSPPASFEGTEAFF	TGTGCCAGCTCACCACCCGCGAGTTTTGAGGGCACTGAAGCTTTCTTT
TRBD1	TRBV7-9	NA	TRBJ1-2	CASSRDQGADGYTF	TGTGCCAGCAGCCGAGATCAGGGGGCTGACGGCTACACCTTC
NA	TRBV7-3	NA	TRBJ2-4	CASSWRGGTAKNIQYF	TGTGCCAGCAGCTGGCGGGGAGGTACTGCCAAAAACATTCAGTACTTC
TRBD2	TRBV7-9	NA	TRBJ2-1	CASSLLSGGAHNEQFF	TGTGCCAGCAGCTTATTGAGCGGGGGGGCCCACAATGAGCAGTTCTTC
TRBD2	TRBV7-3	once	TRBJ2-2	CASSLMAGGTGELFF	TGTGCCAGCAGCTTAATGGCGGGGGGCACCGGGGAGCTGTTTTTT
TRBD1	TRBV3-1/TRBV3-2	few	TRBJ1-1	CASSTYRGNTEAFF	TGTGCCAGCAGCACCTACAGGGGGAACACTGAAGCTTTCTTT
NA	TRBV5-4	NA	TRBJ1-1	CASSLQRDTEAFF	TGTGCCAGCAGCCTTCAGCGGGACACTGAAGCTTTCTTT
NA	TRBV7-2	NA	TRBJ2-7	CASSLFYTYEQYF	TGTGCCAGCAGCTTATTTTATACTTACGAGCAGTACTTC
NA	TRBV6-5	NA	TRBJ1-5	CASSRQRQSNQPQHF	TGTGCCAGCAGCAGACAGCGACAATCCAATCAGCCCCAGCATTTT
NA	TRBV2	NA	TRBJ1-6	CAIRREGISNSPLHF	TGTGCCATCCGCAGGGAGGGTATCTCTAATTCACCCCTCCACTTT
NA	TRBV6-5	NA	TRBJ2-7	CASSYLGDEQYF	TGTGCCAGCAGTTATTTAGGGGACGAGCAGTACTTC
NA	TRBV6-6	once	TRBJ2-7	CASSPLSREAYEQYF	TGTGCCAGCAGTCCCCTCTCGCGGGAAGCCTACGAGCAGTACTTC
TRBD1	TRBV3-1/TRBV3-2	NA	TRBJ1-4	CASSQRSGGRAEKLFF	TGTGCCAGCAGCCAAAGGTCAGGGGGTCGCGCTGAAAAACTGTTTTTT
TRBD2	TRBV7-9	NA	TRBJ2-3	CASSSTSALAGTDTQYF	TGTGCCAGCAGCTCTACATCGGCGCTAGCGGGCACAGATACGCAGTATTTT
NA	TRBV6-1	few	TRBJ1-5	CASSEELGLWPQHF	TGTGCCAGCAGTGAAGAACTGGGGCTATGGCCCCAGCATTTT
NA	TRBV18	once	TRBJ1-1	CASSSVQAFTEAFF	TGTGCCAGCTCATCGGTACAGGCCTTCACTGAAGCTTTCTTT
NA	TRBV27	NA	TRBJ1-5	CASSGNQPQHF	TGTGCCAGTTCAGGGAATCAGCCCCAGCATTTT
NA	TRBV19	few	TRBJ1-1	CASSPSGVRNTEAFF	TGTGCCAGTAGCCCCTCGGGGGTCAGGAACACTGAAGCTTTCTTT